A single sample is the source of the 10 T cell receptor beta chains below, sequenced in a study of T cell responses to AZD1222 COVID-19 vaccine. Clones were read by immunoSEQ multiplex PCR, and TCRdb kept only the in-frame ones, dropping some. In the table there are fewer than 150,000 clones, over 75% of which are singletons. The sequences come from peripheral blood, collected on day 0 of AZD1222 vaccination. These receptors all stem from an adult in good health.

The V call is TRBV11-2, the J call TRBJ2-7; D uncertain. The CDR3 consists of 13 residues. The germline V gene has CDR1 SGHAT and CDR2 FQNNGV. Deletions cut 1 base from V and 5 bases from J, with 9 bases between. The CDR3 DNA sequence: TGTGCCAGCAGCTTAGTGGGTATCAACGAGCAGTACTTC. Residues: CASSLVGINEQYF.

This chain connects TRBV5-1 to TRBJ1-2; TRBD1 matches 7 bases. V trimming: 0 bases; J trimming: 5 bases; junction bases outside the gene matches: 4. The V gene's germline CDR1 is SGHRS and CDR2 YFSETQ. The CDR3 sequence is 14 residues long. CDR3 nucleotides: TGCGCCAGCAGCTTGGCCCAGGGACAGTATGGCTACACCTTC. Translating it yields CASSLAQGQYGYTF.

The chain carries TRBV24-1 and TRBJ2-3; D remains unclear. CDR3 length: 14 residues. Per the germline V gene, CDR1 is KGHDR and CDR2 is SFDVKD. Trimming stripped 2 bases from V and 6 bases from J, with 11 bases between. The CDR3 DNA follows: TGTGCCACCAGTGATTCCGAGTTGTTGGATACGCAGTATTTT. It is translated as CATSDSELLDTQYF.

CDR3 in DNA: TGTGCCAGCAGCCCACCGCCAGGGGCCGTCTATGGCTACACCTTC. It specifies CASSPPPGAVYGYTF. This chain links TRBV6-5 with TRBJ1-2; TRBD1 might be the D (6 bases). V shed 6 bases and J shed 4 bases, with 18 bases lying between them. The V gene's germline CDR1 is MNHEY and CDR2 SVGAGI. This CDR3 has 15 amino acids.

The DNA for the CDR3 is TGTGCCAGCAGTGAATCATTAGCGGGGGGGCTAGATGAGCAGTTCTTC. It specifies CASSESLAGGLDEQFF. V is TRBV25-1 and J is TRBJ2-1; 11 bases fit TRBD2. The V gene end was trimmed by 1 base and the J gene end by 8 bases; junction bases not matched to a gene: 7. The CDR3 loop spans 16 amino acids. Germline CDR1 is MGHDK and CDR2 is SYGVNS.

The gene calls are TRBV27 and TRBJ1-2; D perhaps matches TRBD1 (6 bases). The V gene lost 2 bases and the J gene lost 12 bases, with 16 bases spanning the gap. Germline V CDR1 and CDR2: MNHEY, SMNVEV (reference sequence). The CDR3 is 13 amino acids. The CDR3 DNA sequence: TGTGCCAGCAGTTTAGCGACAGGTGGGGGCAACACCTTC. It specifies CASSLATGGGNTF.

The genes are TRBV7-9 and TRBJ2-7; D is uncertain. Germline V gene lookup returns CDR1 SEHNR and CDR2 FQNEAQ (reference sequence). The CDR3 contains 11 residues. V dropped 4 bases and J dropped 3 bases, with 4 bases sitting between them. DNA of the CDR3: TGTGCCAGCAGCTCGATCTACGAGCAGTACTTC. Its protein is CASSSIYEQYF.

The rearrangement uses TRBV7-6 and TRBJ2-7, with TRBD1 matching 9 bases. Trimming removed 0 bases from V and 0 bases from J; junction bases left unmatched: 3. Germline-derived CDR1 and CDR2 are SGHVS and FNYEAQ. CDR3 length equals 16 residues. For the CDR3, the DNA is TGTGCCAGCAGCTTAGCACCGGGACAGGGCTCCTACGAGCAGTACTTC. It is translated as CASSLAPGQGSYEQYF.

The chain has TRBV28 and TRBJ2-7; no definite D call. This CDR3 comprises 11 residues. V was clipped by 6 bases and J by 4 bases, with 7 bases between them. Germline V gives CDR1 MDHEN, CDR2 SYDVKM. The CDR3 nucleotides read TGTGCCAGCAGATTACGTTACGAGCAGTACTTC. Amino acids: CASRLRYEQYF.

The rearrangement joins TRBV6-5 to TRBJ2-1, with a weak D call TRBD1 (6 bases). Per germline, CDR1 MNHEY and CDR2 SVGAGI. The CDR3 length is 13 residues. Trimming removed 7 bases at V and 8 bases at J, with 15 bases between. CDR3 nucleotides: TGTGCCAGCAAGGGTCGCCCAGGGGATGAGCAGTTCTTC. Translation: CASKGRPGDEQFF.